Below, 18 T cell receptor beta chains from the same sample are listed, as sequenced in a study of blood T cell repertoires in COVID-19. Assay used: immunoSEQ multiplex PCR; TCRdb lists only in-frame clones, some missing. The repertoire consists of about 250,000 clones, with more than 65% occurring once and the leading ten covering 3% to 4%. Sequencing input: peripheral blood. The receptor source for this set is a woman in her thirties or forties with active or convalescent COVID-19.

The V and J genes are TRBV6-1 and TRBJ1-2; 8 bases line up with TRBD1. J was trimmed by 6 bases and V by 3 bases; bases with no gene match: 9. CDR3 length equals 15 residues. Germline V gene sequence: CDR1 MNHNS, CDR2 SASEGT. The CDR3 spells CASSDSGQGAHGYTF. The CDR3 nucleotides are TGTGCCAGCAGTGATTCTGGGCAGGGGGCGCATGGCTACACCTTC.

The V gene is TRBV12-3 or TRBV12-4, the J gene TRBJ2-5; no firm D call. The V end lost 3 bases, the J end lost 1 base, and 6 bases lay between the germline ends. This CDR3 is built from 13 residues. CDR3 nucleotides: TGTGCCAGCAGTTTTGGCACCCAAGAGACCCAGTACTTC. Protein product: CASSFGTQETQYF.

The table lists this clone with a few counts. The V and J genes are TRBV20-1 and TRBJ2-2; D is possibly TRBD2 (6 bases). CDR1 and CDR2 from the germline V gene are DFQATT and SNEGSKA (reference sequence). This CDR3 comprises 14 residues. Trimming removed 3 bases from V and 7 bases from J, with 15 bases in between. DNA of the CDR3: TGCAGTGCTAGTTGGGAGGTGGGGGTCGGGGAGCTGTTTTTT. Amino acids: CSASWEVGVGELFF.

The rearrangement uses TRBV7-6 and TRBJ2-7; 7 bases fit TRBD1. Germline V gene data show CDR1 as SGHVS and CDR2 as FNYEAQ. The CDR3 sequence is 15 residues long. After removal of 5 bases from V and 6 bases from J, the junction contained 13 bases not matched to a gene. CDR3 in amino acids: CASSPQTGKSSEQYF. CDR3 in DNA: TGTGCCAGCAGCCCCCAGACAGGGAAGTCGAGCGAGCAGTACTTC.

This chain uses TRBV7-3 with TRBJ2-7; no reliable D call. The CDR3 totals 12 residues. From germline, CDR1 is SGHTA and CDR2 FQGTGA. Trimming took off 3 bases at V and 3 bases at J, with 6 bases between the two ends. DNA for the CDR3: TGTGCCAGCAGCTTGAGAGGCTACGAGCAGTACGTC. It specifies CASSLRGYEQYV.

This chain links TRBV14 with TRBJ2-7; TRBD2 matches 9 bases. V trimming: 1 base; J trimming: 2 bases; junction bases outside the gene matches: 3. Germline V lookup: CDR1 SGHDN, CDR2 FVKESK. The CDR3 runs 15 residues. CDR3 bases: TGTGCCAGCAGCCAAGGCGGGGGGGCCACCTACGAGCAGTACGTC. It encodes CASSQGGGATYEQYV.

This rearrangement joins TRBV5-1 to TRBJ2-3; perhaps TRBD2 as D (6 bases). V was clipped by 0 bases and J by 6 bases, with 11 bases between them. Germline V gene data show CDR1 as SGHRS and CDR2 as YFSETQ. The CDR3 sequence is 14 residues long. The CDR3 is CASSLGGTGDTQYF. The CDR3 nucleotides are TGCGCCAGCAGCTTGGGAGGGACTGGGGATACGCAGTATTTT.

The V and J genes are TRBV19 and TRBJ2-6; D remains unclear. The CDR3 has 15 residues. Trimming stripped 5 bases from V and 0 bases from J, with 8 bases between. Germline CDR1 LNHDA, CDR2 SQIVND (reference sequence). In DNA form, the CDR3 reads TGTGCCAGTAGTGCTTCAGTCTCTGGGGCCAACGTCCTGACTTTC. Its protein product is CASSASVSGANVLTF.

CDR3 nucleotides: TGTGCCAGCTCTAGCAACACCGGGGAGCTGTTTTTT. This gives the protein CASSSNTGELFF. The chain couples TRBV18 to TRBJ2-2, with no clear D. Trimming shortened V by 6 bases and J by 2 bases, and 4 bases separated the two germline ends. CDR1 KGHSH and CDR2 LQKENI come from the germline V gene. The length of the CDR3 is 12 residues.

V is TRBV12-5 and J is TRBJ1-1; 8 bases align to TRBD1. The V and J ends lost 1 base and 2 bases, in that order; junction bases with no gene match: 3. Germline CDR1 LGHNT, CDR2 FRNRAP. This CDR3 is built from 15 residues. CDR3 in DNA: TGTGCTAGTGGTTTGGGGACAGGGCTTAACACTGAAGCTTTCTTT. Amino acids: CASGLGTGLNTEAFF. Based on the CDR3 plus reference TRBV12-5 and TRBJ1-1, the full variable domain is DARVTQTPRHKVTEMGQEVTMRCQPILGHNTVFWYRQTMMQGLELLAYFRNRAPLDDSGMPKDRFSAEMPDATLATLKIQPSEPRDSAVYFCASGLGTGLNTEAFFGQGTRLTVV.

The chain combines TRBV5-1 with TRBJ2-4, with 8 nucleotides matching TRBD1. This CDR3 spans 15 amino acids. With V trimmed by 4 bases and J by 3 bases, 6 bases remained unmatched. The germline V gene has CDR1 SGHRS and CDR2 YFSETQ. The CDR3 nucleotides read TGCGCCAGCAGCCCATTACAGGGGGTCAAAAACATTCAGTACTTC. This gives the protein CASSPLQGVKNIQYF.

The genes are TRBV5-5 and TRBJ1-5; no firm D call. CDR1 is SGHKS and CDR2 is YYEKEE in the germline V gene (reference sequence). The V end lost 2 bases, the J end lost 0 bases, and 3 bases lay between the germline ends. CDR3 length: 13 residues. The CDR3 is CASSFVSNQPQHF. The CDR3 bases are TGTGCCAGCAGCTTCGTTAGCAATCAGCCCCAGCATTTT. The whole variable domain, remainder taken from reference TRBV5-5 and TRBJ1-5, is DAGVTQSPTHLIKTRGQQVTLRCSPISGHKSVSWYQQVLGQGPQFIFQYYEKEERGRGNFPDRFSARQFPNYSSELNVNALLLGDSALYLCASSFVSNQPQHFGDGTRLSIL.

The chain recombines TRBV11-3 with TRBJ2-1; TRBD2 aligns across 11 bases. Looked up from germline, CDR1 is SGHNT and CDR2 is YENEEA. Germline trimming cut 3 bases from V and 4 bases from J; bases unmatched to any gene: 2. The CDR3 consists of 15 residues. CDR3 residues: CASSFGTSGYNEQFF. CDR3 bases: TGTGCCAGCAGCTTCGGGACTAGCGGTTACAATGAGCAGTTCTTC.

Written as DNA, the CDR3 is TGTGCCAGCATCACCAGGGGACTAGGTAATGAAAAACTGTTTTTT. It encodes CASITRGLGNEKLFF. This rearrangement joins TRBV28 to TRBJ1-4; the D gene is possibly TRBD1 (6 bases). V gave up 7 bases and J gave up 4 bases, with 16 bases separating them. CDR3 length: 15 residues. CDR1 is MDHEN, CDR2 SYDVKM, per germline.

The V and J genes are TRBV11-1 and TRBJ2-1; no clear D. This CDR3 spans 14 amino acids. CDR1 SGHAT and CDR2 FQDESV come from the germline V gene (reference sequence). The ends were cut back, 2 bases at V and 7 bases at J, with 12 bases in the middle. CDR3 sequence reads: CASSLTGVLNEQFF. The CDR3 nucleotides are TGTGCCAGCAGCTTAACGGGTGTGTTGAATGAGCAGTTCTTC.

The chain is built from TRBV4-1 and TRBJ2-3, with TRBD2 matching 10 bases. The CDR3 covers 19 residues. V gave up 3 bases and J gave up 7 bases; unmatched junction bases: 19. CDR1 is MGHRA and CDR2 is YSYEKL in the germline V gene. For the CDR3, the DNA is TGCGCCAGCAGCCAGCTCAAGGCTAGCGGGGGCTTCCGGGGAAATACGCAGTATTTT. Encoded protein: CASSQLKASGGFRGNTQYF.

Only a few counts were recorded for this clone. The chain has TRBV19 and TRBJ1-2; D is perhaps TRBD1 (5 bases). Trimming took 9 bases from V and 3 from J, leaving 17 bases between them. The CDR3 consists of 14 residues. Germline V gives CDR1 LNHDA, CDR2 SQIVND (reference sequence). Written as DNA, the CDR3 is TGTGCCAGCCACGCGTGGGGCCTAGACTATGGCTACACCTTC. It codes for CASHAWGLDYGYTF.

The chain recombines TRBV7-2 with TRBJ2-2, with D hard to call. The CDR3 extends over 16 amino acids. CDR1 SGHTA and CDR2 FQGNSA come from the germline V gene. The V gene lost 1 base and the J gene lost 5 bases, with 14 bases spanning the gap. The CDR3 DNA reads TGTGCCAGCAGCTTAGGTATCGGGTCTAGGACCGGGGAGCTGTTTTTT. The encoded protein is CASSLGIGSRTGELFF.